The present T cell receptor beta chain was sequenced within a study of cytomegalovirus exposure and HLA in healthy donors. General study findings and limits: Cytomegalovirus status was reportedly diagnosed by the classifier with high sensitivity and specificity.

The repertoire was sequenced with immunoSEQ multiplex PCR; TCRdb's copy has only in-frame clones and lacks some. Here the sample spans about 110,000 clones, approximately 85% being singletons. Worth noting for this clone: No antigen is known for it.

This TCR was recovered from a woman under 30 in good health and CMV-seronegative. Sequencing was carried out using PBMCs.

This CDR3 reads CASSPVLNTEAFF. In DNA, the CDR3 is TGTGCCAGCAGCCCAGTCTTGAACACTGAAGCTTTCTTT. The V gene is TRBV9, the J gene TRBJ1-1; D call uncertain. Trimming removed 4 bases at V and 0 bases at J, with 7 bases between. The germline V gene has CDR1 SGDLS and CDR2 YYNGEE. The length of the CDR3 is 13 residues.